The 25 T cell receptor beta chains presented below share a single source sample, sequenced in a study of cytomegalovirus exposure and HLA in healthy donors. The PCR made use of 60 Vbeta and 13 Jbeta primers. Using immunoSEQ multiplex PCR, the repertoire was profiled, and TCRdb retains in-frame clones only, with some absent. Recorded for this sample: about 130,000 clones. The sample consisted of PBMCs. All receptors derive from a man aged 25-40 years in good health and CMV-seronegative.

This sequence joins TRBV9 and TRBJ2-5; no clear D gene. The CDR3 is made up of 13 amino acids. The germline gives CDR1 SGDLS, CDR2 YYNGEE. The V and J ends lost 0 bases and 5 bases respectively, with 8 bases between them. The CDR3: CASSVVPGETQYF. CDR3 bases: TGTGCCAGCAGCGTAGTACCCGGGGAGACCCAGTACTTC.

In DNA, the CDR3 is TGTGCCAGCAGCACCGGGGTAGCGGGAGGCGGGGAGACCCAGTACTTC. It is translated as CASSTGVAGGGETQYF. The V gene is TRBV11-2, the J gene TRBJ2-5, with TRBD2 matching over 10 bases. The CDR3 runs 16 residues. V gave up 5 bases and J gave up 5 bases; unmatched junction bases: 11. Germline assignment: CDR1 SGHAT and CDR2 FQNNGV.

The gene calls are TRBV29-1 and TRBJ2-7; perhaps TRBD2 as D (6 bases). CDR3 size: 15 residues. The germline V and J ends were trimmed by 2 bases and 0 bases, with 14 bases remaining between them. The germline CDR1 and CDR2 sequences are SQVTM and ANQGSEA. DNA for the CDR3: TGCAGCGTTGAATGGGCAGGGAGGACCTCCTACGAGCAGTACTTC. Residues: CSVEWAGRTSYEQYF.

The V gene is TRBV7-3, the J gene TRBJ1-1; unclear D gene. With 3 bases removed from V and 2 bases from J, the gap between germline ends came to 7 bases. In germline, CDR1 is SGHTA, CDR2 FQGTGA. The CDR3 contains 13 residues. CDR3 sequence reads: CASSFPGNTEAFF. CDR3 nucleotide sequence: TGTGCCAGCAGCTTCCCGGGAAACACTGAAGCTTTCTTT.

The chain couples TRBV6-5 to TRBJ1-5; 7 nucleotides align to TRBD1. The V gene's germline CDR1 is MNHEY and CDR2 SVGAGI. V lost 8 bases, J lost 6 bases, and 4 bases stayed unmatched. The CDR3 has 12 residues. CDR3 loop: CASGQGVQPQHF. DNA for the CDR3: TGTGCCAGCGGGCAGGGGGTTCAGCCCCAGCATTTT.

The V and J genes are TRBV30 and TRBJ2-5, with 9 bases fitting TRBD2. The CDR3 length is 12 residues. The J segment lost 2 bases and the V segment lost 8 bases, leaving 3 bases of the junction unmatched. Germline V gene data show CDR1 as GTSNPN and CDR2 as SVGIG (reference sequence). The CDR3 coding sequence is TGTGCCGGGACTAGCAGACAAGAGACCCAGTACTTC. Translation gives CAGTSRQETQYF.

As to this clone: The same CDR3 also results from other DNA sequences found in this sample. The chain combines TRBV19 with TRBJ2-3; 7 nucleotides align to TRBD2. Germline assignment: CDR1 LNHDA and CDR2 SQIVND (reference sequence). This CDR3 spans 13 amino acids. V trimming: 5 bases; J trimming: 1 base; junction bases outside the gene matches: 0. DNA for the CDR3: TGTGCCAGTAGTGGGGGGGGCACAGATACGCAGTATTTT. Residues: CASSGGGTDTQYF. The entire variable domain, with the rest obtained from reference TRBV19 and TRBJ2-3, is as follows: DGGITQSPKYLFRKEGQNVTLSCEQNLNHDAMYWYRQDPGQGLRLIYYSQIVNDFQKGDIAEGYSVSREKKESFPLTVTSAQKNPTAFYLCASSGGGTDTQYFGPGTRLTVL.

The genes are TRBV5-6 and TRBJ2-7, with D possibly TRBD1 on 6 matching bases. Germline CDR1 SGHDT, CDR2 YYEEEE. The CDR3 is 15 residues long. The V gene lost 4 bases and the J gene lost 2 bases, with 16 bases spanning the gap. For the CDR3, the DNA is TGTGCCAGCAGCCGACACTTCAGGGGCCCCTACGAGCAGTACTTC. Translated, it gives CASSRHFRGPYEQYF.

The chain combines TRBV6-6 with TRBJ1-2; a possible D gene is TRBD1 (6 bases). This CDR3 is 13 amino acids long. The ends were cut back, 6 bases at V and 2 bases at J, with 10 bases in the middle. CDR1 is MNHNY, CDR2 SVGAGI, per germline (reference sequence). As DNA, the CDR3 is TGTGCCAGCAGCCCAGGGGACAACTATGGCTACACCTTC. This gives the protein CASSPGDNYGYTF.

About this clone itself: Other DNA sequences in the same sample also yield this CDR3. This chain links TRBV7-2 with TRBJ2-5, with a weak D call TRBD1 (6 bases). Germline assignment: CDR1 SGHTA and CDR2 FQGNSA. Trimming shortened V by 1 base and J by 7 bases, and 16 bases separated the two germline ends. The CDR3 has 15 residues. CDR3 nucleotides: TGTGCCAGCAGCTTAGAACAGGGCCTCGCGTGGACCCAGTACTTC. Its protein product is CASSLEQGLAWTQYF.

V is TRBV7-6 and J is TRBJ2-3; no definite D call. CDR1 SGHVS and CDR2 FNYEAQ come from the germline V gene. With 0 bases removed from V and 5 bases from J, the gap between germline ends came to 15 bases. The CDR3 is 16 amino acids. CDR3 sequence: CASSLAQPNPRDTQYF. The CDR3, as DNA: TGTGCCAGCAGCTTAGCCCAACCTAACCCCCGAGATACGCAGTATTTT. Supplemented by reference TRBV7-6 and TRBJ2-3, the full variable domain reads GAGVSQSPRYKVTKRGQDVALRCDPISGHVSLYWYRQALGQGPEFLTYFNYEAQQDKSGLPNDRFSAERPEGSISTLTIQRTEQRDSAMYRCASSLAQPNPRDTQYFGPGTRLTVL.

The chain couples TRBV5-1 to TRBJ2-5; 11 bases fit TRBD2. Unmatched junction bases numbered 9, after V lost 1 base and J lost 13 bases. Germline V gene data show CDR1 as SGHRS and CDR2 as YFSETQ. The CDR3 consists of 14 residues. In DNA, the CDR3 is TGCGCCAGCAGCTTGAGGGGACTAGCGGAGCGACGGTACTTC. It yields the protein CASSLRGLAERRYF.

The CDR3 region is CAWSVLDSVPYEQYF. In nucleotides, the CDR3 is TGTGCCTGGAGTGTACTTGATAGTGTTCCCTACGAGCAGTACTTC. The chain employs TRBV30 and TRBJ2-7; D uncertain. Germline values: CDR1 GTSNPN, CDR2 SVGIG (reference sequence). The CDR3 is 15 amino acids. The V gene lost 0 bases and the J gene lost 2 bases, with 14 bases spanning the gap.

The chain combines TRBV5-5 with TRBJ2-7; D is perhaps TRBD2 (6 bases). Germline CDR1 is SGHKS and CDR2 is YYEKEE (reference sequence). V was trimmed by 3 bases and J by 5 bases, leaving 18 bases between them. The CDR3 consists of 15 residues. Written as DNA, the CDR3 is TGTGCCAGCAGCTCCCCTCCCGGGAGTCCTGACGAGCAGTACTTC. It codes for CASSSPPGSPDEQYF.

The V call is TRBV7-2, the J call TRBJ2-1, with D unresolved. The CDR3 extends over 11 amino acids. Trimming cost V 3 bases and J 8 bases, with 5 bases left between them. Germline loops: CDR1 SGHTA, CDR2 FQGNSA. DNA of the CDR3: TGTGCCAGCAGCTTGTATTATGAGCAGTTCTTC. Its translation: CASSLYYEQFF.

V gene TRBV27 combines with J gene TRBJ2-3; D uncertain. Germline CDR1 reads MNHEY; CDR2 reads SMNVEV (reference sequence). With 5 bases removed from V and 4 bases from J, the gap between germline ends came to 4 bases. CDR3 size: 11 residues. CDR3 sequence (DNA): TGTGCCAGCAGTCGGGCAGATACGCAGTATTTT. The encoded protein is CASSRADTQYF.

J is TRBJ2-3 and V is TRBV7-2; a weak D match, TRBD2 (6 bases). Between the trimmed V and J ends, which lost 6 bases and 8 bases, there was a span of 18 bases. Germline V gives CDR1 SGHTA, CDR2 FQGNSA. This CDR3 spans 14 amino acids. This CDR3 is CASRRDFSLGTQYF. The CDR3, as DNA: TGTGCCAGCAGGCGGGACTTTAGCCTTGGTACGCAGTATTTT.

The chain has TRBV6-6 and TRBJ2-7, with 8 bases matching TRBD1. J gave up 3 bases and V 6 bases, and 7 bases lay outside the gene matches. CDR3 length equals 14 residues. Germline V gives CDR1 MNHNY, CDR2 SVGAGI (reference sequence). CDR3 in amino acids: CASSYPDRVYEQYF. The CDR3 bases are TGTGCCAGCAGCTACCCGGACAGGGTCTACGAGCAGTACTTC.

The rearrangement links TRBV5-1 to TRBJ2-7, with 11 nucleotides matching TRBD2. In germline, CDR1 is SGHRS, CDR2 YFSETQ. There are 15 residues in the CDR3. V was pared by 2 bases and J by 2 bases, with 3 bases of the junction left unmatched. The chain's CDR3 is CASSFLLAGAYEQYF. The CDR3 region has the DNA TGCGCCAGCAGCTTTTTACTAGCGGGGGCCTACGAGCAGTACTTC.

This rearrangement joins TRBV5-5 to TRBJ2-1; D is perhaps TRBD2 (7 bases). This CDR3 spans 14 amino acids. The germline V gene has CDR1 SGHKS and CDR2 YYEKEE (reference sequence). Trimming took off 3 bases at V and 5 bases at J, with 12 bases between the two ends. CDR3 sequence: CASSWGGANNEQFF. CDR3 DNA sequence: TGTGCCAGCAGCTGGGGGGGGGCTAACAATGAGCAGTTCTTC.

Remarks on this clone: The junction and the germline gene differ at one end; a read error may be behind it. Different DNA sequences within this sample yield the same CDR3. The V gene is TRBV11-2, the J gene TRBJ1-1; perhaps TRBD1 as D (5 bases). The CDR3 runs 13 residues. Germline assignment: CDR1 SGHAT and CDR2 FQNNGV. CDR3 DNA sequence: TGTGCCAGCAGCACCTCAGGGCCCACTGAAGCCTTCTTT. Translation gives CASSTSGPTEAFF.

The chain combines TRBV4-2 with TRBJ2-2; D is possibly TRBD2 (7 bases). The V end was cut by 6 bases, the J end by 1 base, with 15 bases between. Germline-derived CDR1 and CDR2 are LGHNA and YNFKEQ. This CDR3 region has 16 residues. CDR3 sequence reads: CASSGRGGVNTGELFF. The CDR3 nucleotides are TGTGCCAGCAGTGGGAGAGGGGGGGTGAACACCGGGGAGCTGTTTTTT.

The V gene is TRBV28, the J gene TRBJ1-5; weak D call: TRBD1 (5 bases). The V end was cut by 2 bases, the J end by 2 bases, with 7 bases between. Germline V gene data show CDR1 as MDHEN and CDR2 as SYDVKM. The CDR3 loop spans 14 amino acids. The CDR3 loop is CASSLGQGNQPQHF. The DNA for the CDR3 is TGTGCCAGCAGTTTAGGACAAGGCAATCAGCCCCAGCATTTT.

The V call is TRBV12-5, the J call TRBJ2-1; D perhaps matches TRBD2 (5 bases). Trimming took off 0 bases at V and 0 bases at J, with 6 bases between the two ends. Per the germline V gene, CDR1 is LGHNT and CDR2 is FRNRAP. The CDR3 contains 15 residues. In nucleotides, the CDR3 is TGTGCTAGTGGTTTGGTACTAGACTCCTACAATGAGCAGTTCTTC. It yields the protein CASGLVLDSYNEQFF.

The chain combines TRBV29-1 with TRBJ1-1, with D maybe TRBD1 (5 bases). V was trimmed by 7 bases and J by 4 bases, leaving 13 bases between them. The CDR3 has 12 residues. In germline, CDR1 is SQVTM, CDR2 ANQGSEA. CDR3 nucleotides: TGCAGCGGGGCGTTGGGGGGCACTGAAGCTTTCTTT. Translated: CSGALGGTEAFF.